This T cell receptor beta chain came from a study of early T cells in non-severe SARS-CoV-2 infection. Across the study: Bulk RNA from unsorted whole blood was sequenced; chains were unpaired.

The germline V gene has CDR1 SGHDN and CDR2 FVKESK. The length of the CDR3 is 16 residues. As for this clonotype: One junction end disagrees with the germline gene, perhaps due to a read error.

Attachment of unique molecular identifiers was made to individual cDNA molecules. TCRdb re-called the 5' RACE reads through MiXCR, storing one row per CDR3 protein. The sample comprises 75,000 to 100,000 distinct CDR3 sequences, 15% of which are singletons, and 4.5% to 7% rests with the top ten. Sequencing was done on a sample of whole blood. The sequence was obtained from an adult who was a healthcare worker with PCR-confirmed SARS-CoV-2 infection or an uninfected control (not recorded which). This sequence joins TRBV14 and TRBJ1-1, with D tentatively TRBD1 (6 bases). The CDR3 is CASSQDLPGAGTEALF. The CDR3 nucleotides are TGTGCCAGCAGCCAAGATCTCCCAGGGGCAGGCACTGAAGCTCTCTTT.